This TCR beta chain is drawn from a study of blood T cell repertoires in COVID-19. TCRdb's table, derived via immunoSEQ multiplex PCR, lists solely in-frame clones and lacks some. The data contain 190,000 or so clones, 85% of them singletons. Cohorts were determined from participant-reported clinical history. This clone was seen just once. The ends were cut back, 7 bases at V and 5 bases at J, with 12 bases in the middle. Germline CDR1 reads LNHDA; CDR2 reads SQIVND (reference sequence). The CDR3 is made up of 13 amino acids. Sample: PBMCs or T cells enriched from blood (not recorded which). The chain is built from TRBV19 and TRBJ1-5; D is unclear. This TCR came from a man aged 40-50 years who had recovered from COVID-19. CDR3 nucleotides: TGTGCCAGTACCAGGCGGCGGGATCAGCCCCAGCATTTT. It encodes CASTRRRDQPQHF. Together with reference TRBV19 and TRBJ1-5, the CDR3 gives the full variable domain: DGGITQSPKYLFRKEGQNVTLSCEQNLNHDAMYWYRQDPGQGLRLIYYSQIVNDFQKGDIAEGYSVSREKKESFPLTVTSAQKNPTAFYLCASTRRRDQPQHFGDGTRLSIL.